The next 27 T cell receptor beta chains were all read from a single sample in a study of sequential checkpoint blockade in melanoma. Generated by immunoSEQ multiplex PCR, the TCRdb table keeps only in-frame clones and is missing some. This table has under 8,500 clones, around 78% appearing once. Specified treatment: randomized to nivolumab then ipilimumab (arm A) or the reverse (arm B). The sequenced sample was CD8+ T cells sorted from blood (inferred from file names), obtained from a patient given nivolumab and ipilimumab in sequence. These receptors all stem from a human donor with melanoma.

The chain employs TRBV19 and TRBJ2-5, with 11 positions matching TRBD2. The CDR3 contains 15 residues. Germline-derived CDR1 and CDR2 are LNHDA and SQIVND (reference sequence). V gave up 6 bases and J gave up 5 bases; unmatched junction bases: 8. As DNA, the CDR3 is TGTGCCAGTAGCTTAACTAGCGGGAGTTATGAGACCCAGTACTTC. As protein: CASSLTSGSYETQYF.

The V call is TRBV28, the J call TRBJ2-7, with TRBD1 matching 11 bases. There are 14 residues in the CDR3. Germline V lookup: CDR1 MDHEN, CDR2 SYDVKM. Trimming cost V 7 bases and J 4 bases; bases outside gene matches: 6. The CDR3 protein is CASTEDRGRYEQYF. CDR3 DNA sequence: TGTGCCAGCACCGAGGACAGGGGGCGATACGAGCAGTACTTC.

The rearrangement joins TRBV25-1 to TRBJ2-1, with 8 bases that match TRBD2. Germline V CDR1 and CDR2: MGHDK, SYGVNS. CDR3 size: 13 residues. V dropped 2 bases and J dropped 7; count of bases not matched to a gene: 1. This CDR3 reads CASSEGGRNEQFF. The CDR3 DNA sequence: TGTGCCAGCAGTGAAGGCGGGAGGAATGAGCAGTTCTTC. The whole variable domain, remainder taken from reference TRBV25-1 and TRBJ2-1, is EADIYQTPRYLVIGTGKKITLECSQTMGHDKMYWYQQDPGMELHLIHYSYGVNSTEKGDLSSESTVSRIRTEHFPLTLESARPSHTSQYLCASSEGGRNEQFFGPGTRLTVL.

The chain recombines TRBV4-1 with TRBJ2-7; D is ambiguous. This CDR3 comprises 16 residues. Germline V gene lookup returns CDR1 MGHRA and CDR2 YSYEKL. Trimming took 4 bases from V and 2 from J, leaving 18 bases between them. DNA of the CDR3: TGCGCCAGCAGCCCTAAAAAGAGCATCCCTCCCTACGAGCAGTACTTC. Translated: CASSPKKSIPPYEQYF.

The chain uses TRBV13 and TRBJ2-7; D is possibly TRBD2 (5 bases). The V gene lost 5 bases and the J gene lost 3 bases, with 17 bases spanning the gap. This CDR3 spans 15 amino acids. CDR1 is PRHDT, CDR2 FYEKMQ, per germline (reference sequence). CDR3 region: CASSKAGSRGYEQYF. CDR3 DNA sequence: TGTGCCAGCAGCAAGGCCGGATCTCGGGGCTACGAGCAGTACTTC.

The CDR3 region has the DNA TGCGCCAGCAGACAAACAAGGGACAGGGGGATGAATGGCTACACCTTC. This translates into CASRQTRDRGMNGYTF. The chain employs TRBV4-1 and TRBJ1-2; TRBD1 agrees at 11 bases. The CDR3 has 16 amino acids. V trimming: 6 bases; J trimming: 6 bases; junction bases outside the gene matches: 12. Germline V lookup: CDR1 MGHRA, CDR2 YSYEKL.

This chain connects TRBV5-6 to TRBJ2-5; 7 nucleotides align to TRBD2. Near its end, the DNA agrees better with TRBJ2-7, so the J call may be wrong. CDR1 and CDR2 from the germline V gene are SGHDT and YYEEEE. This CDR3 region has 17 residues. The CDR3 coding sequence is TGTGCCAGCAGCTTGGCAGCGGGACGACCTTTTGGGTACGAGCAGTACTTC. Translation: CASSLAAGRPFGYEQYF.

Here the CDR3 reads CASSLAAGVNTEAFF. As DNA, the CDR3 is TGTGCCAGCAGCTTAGCCGCAGGGGTGAACACTGAAGCTTTCTTT. This chain links TRBV11-2 with TRBJ1-1, with D possibly TRBD1 on 6 matching bases. The CDR3 runs to 15 residues. From germline, CDR1 is SGHAT and CDR2 FQNNGV. Trimming pared 1 base from V and 0 bases from J, leaving 9 bases between. The full variable domain, with the rest looked up from reference TRBV11-2 and TRBJ1-1, is EAGVAQSPRYKIIEKRQSVAFWCNPISGHATLYWYQQILGQGPKLLIQFQNNGVVDDSQLPKDRFSAERLKGVDSTLKIQPAKLEDSAVYLCASSLAAGVNTEAFFGQGTRLTVV.

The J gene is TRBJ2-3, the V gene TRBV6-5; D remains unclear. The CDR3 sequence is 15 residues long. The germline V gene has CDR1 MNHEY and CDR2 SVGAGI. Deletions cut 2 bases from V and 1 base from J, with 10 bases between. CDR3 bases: TGTGCCAGCAGTTACCGGGTCGGTCGCACAGATACGCAGTATTTT. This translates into CASSYRVGRTDTQYF.

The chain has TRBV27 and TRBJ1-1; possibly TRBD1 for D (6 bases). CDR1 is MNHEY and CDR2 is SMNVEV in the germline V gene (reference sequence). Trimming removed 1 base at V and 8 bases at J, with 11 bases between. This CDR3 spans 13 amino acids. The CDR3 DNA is TGTGCCAGCAGTTTATGGGATGGACAGGAAGCTTTCTTT. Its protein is CASSLWDGQEAFF.

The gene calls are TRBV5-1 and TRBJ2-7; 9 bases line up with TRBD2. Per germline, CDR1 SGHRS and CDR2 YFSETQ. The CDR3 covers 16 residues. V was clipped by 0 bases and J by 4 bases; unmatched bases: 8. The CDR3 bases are TGCGCCAGCAGCTTGGTGGTATGGCGGGAGGGGTACGAGCAGTACTTC. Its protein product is CASSLVVWREGYEQYF.

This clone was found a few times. The CDR3 here is CASTATLAFYNEQFF. In DNA, the CDR3 is TGTGCCAGCACTGCGACACTAGCGTTCTACAATGAGCAGTTCTTC. This chain connects TRBV2 to TRBJ2-1, with 7 bases lining up with TRBD2. The germline CDR1 and CDR2 sequences are SNHLY and FYNNEI. V dropped 7 bases and J dropped 3; count of bases not matched to a gene: 9. The CDR3 contains 15 residues.

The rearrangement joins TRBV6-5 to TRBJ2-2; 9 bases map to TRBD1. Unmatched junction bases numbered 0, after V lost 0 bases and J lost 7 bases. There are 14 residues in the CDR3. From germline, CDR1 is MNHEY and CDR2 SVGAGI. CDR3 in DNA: TGTGCCAGCAGTTACTCGACAGGGGGCGGGGAGCTGTTTTTT. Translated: CASSYSTGGGELFF.

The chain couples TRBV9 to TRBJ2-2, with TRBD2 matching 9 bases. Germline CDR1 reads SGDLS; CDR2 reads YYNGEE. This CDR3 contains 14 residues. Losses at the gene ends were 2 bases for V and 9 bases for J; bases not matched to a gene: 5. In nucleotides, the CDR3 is TGTGCCAGCAGCGTGACTAGCGGATGGAGGGAGCTGTTTTTT. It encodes CASSVTSGWRELFF.

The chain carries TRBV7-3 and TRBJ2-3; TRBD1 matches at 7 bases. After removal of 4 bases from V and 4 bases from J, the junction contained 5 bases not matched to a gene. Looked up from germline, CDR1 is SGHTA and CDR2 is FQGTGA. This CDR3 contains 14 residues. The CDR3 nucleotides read TGTGCCAGCAGCTCAGGGGGTCGGGCAGATACGCAGTATTTT. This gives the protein CASSSGGRADTQYF.

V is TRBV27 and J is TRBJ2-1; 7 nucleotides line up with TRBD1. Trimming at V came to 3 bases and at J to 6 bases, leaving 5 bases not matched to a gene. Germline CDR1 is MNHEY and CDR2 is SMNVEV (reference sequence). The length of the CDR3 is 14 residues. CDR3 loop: CASSFTGVRNEQFF. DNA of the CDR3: TGTGCCAGCAGTTTCACAGGGGTTCGCAATGAGCAGTTCTTC.

CDR3 loop: CASSLSAASYNEQFF. The CDR3 DNA reads as TGTGCCAGCAGTTTAAGCGCGGCTTCCTACAATGAGCAGTTCTTC. The rearrangement links TRBV27 to TRBJ2-1; D gene uncertain. The CDR3 contains 15 residues. Germline CDR1 reads MNHEY; CDR2 reads SMNVEV (reference sequence). Between the trimmed V and J ends, which lost 2 bases and 1 base, there was a span of 9 bases.

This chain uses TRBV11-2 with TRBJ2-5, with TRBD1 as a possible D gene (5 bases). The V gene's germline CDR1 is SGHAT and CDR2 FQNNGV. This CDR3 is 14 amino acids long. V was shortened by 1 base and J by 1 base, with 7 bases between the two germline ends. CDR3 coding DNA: TGTGCCAGCAGCTTAGGACAGAGCCAAGAGACCCAGTACTTC. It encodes CASSLGQSQETQYF.

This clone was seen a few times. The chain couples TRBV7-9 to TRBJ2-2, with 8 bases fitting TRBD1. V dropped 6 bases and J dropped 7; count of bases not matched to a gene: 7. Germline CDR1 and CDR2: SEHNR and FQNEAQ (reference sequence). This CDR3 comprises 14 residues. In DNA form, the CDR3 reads TGTGCCAGCAGACCGGACAGGGCCGGCGGGGAGCTGTTTTTT. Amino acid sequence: CASRPDRAGGELFF.

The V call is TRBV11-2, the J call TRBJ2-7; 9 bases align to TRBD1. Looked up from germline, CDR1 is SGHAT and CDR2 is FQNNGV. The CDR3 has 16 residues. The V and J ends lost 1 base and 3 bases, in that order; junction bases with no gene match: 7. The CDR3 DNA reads TGTGCCAGCAGCTTAGCGGGACAGGGATCGGGCTACGAGCAGTACTTC. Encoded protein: CASSLAGQGSGYEQYF. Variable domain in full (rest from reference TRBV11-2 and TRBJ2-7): EAGVAQSPRYKIIEKRQSVAFWCNPISGHATLYWYQQILGQGPKLLIQFQNNGVVDDSQLPKDRFSAERLKGVDSTLKIQPAKLEDSAVYLCASSLAGQGSGYEQYFGPGTRLTVT.

CDR3 residues: CASSQDRGYDNTQYF. CDR3 DNA: TGCGCCAGCAGCCAAGATAGGGGGTACGATAATACGCAGTATTTT. V gene TRBV4-1 combines with J gene TRBJ2-3; weak D call: TRBD1 (6 bases). CDR1 and CDR2 (germline): MGHRA, YSYEKL. This CDR3 has 15 residues. Trimming removed 0 bases at V and 7 bases at J, with 14 bases between.

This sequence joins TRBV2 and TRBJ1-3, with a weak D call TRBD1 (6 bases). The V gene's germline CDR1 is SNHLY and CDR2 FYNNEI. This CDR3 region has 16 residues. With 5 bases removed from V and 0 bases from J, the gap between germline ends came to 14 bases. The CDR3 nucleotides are TGTGCCAGCAGTTTAAGTACAGGGCCCTCTGGAAACACCATATATTTT. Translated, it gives CASSLSTGPSGNTIYF. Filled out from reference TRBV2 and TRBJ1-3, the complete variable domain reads EPEVTQTPSHQVTQMGQEVILRCVPISNHLYFYWYRQILGQKVEFLVSFYNNEISEKSEIFDDQFSVERPDGSNFTLKIRSTKLEDSAMYFCASSLSTGPSGNTIYFGEGSWLTVV.

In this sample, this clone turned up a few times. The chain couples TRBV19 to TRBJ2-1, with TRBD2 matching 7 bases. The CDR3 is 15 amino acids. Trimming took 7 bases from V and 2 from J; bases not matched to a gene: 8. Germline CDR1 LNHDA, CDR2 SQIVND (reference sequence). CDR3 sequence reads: CASTIAGPTYNEQFF. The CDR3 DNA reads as TGTGCCAGTACCATAGCGGGTCCAACCTACAATGAGCAGTTCTTC.

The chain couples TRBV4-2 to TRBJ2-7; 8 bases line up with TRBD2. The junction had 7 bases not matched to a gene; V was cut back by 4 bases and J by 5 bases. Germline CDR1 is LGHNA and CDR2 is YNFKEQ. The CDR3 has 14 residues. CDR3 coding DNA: TGTGCCAGCAGCCTCCTGGGACTAGTTAACGAGCAGTACTTC. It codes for CASSLLGLVNEQYF.

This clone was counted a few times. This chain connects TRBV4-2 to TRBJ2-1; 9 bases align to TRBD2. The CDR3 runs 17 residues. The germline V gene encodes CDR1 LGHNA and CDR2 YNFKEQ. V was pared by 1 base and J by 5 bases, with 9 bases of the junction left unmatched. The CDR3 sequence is CASSQAYETSGDNEQFF. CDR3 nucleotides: TGTGCCAGCAGCCAAGCTTACGAGACTAGCGGAGACAATGAGCAGTTCTTC.

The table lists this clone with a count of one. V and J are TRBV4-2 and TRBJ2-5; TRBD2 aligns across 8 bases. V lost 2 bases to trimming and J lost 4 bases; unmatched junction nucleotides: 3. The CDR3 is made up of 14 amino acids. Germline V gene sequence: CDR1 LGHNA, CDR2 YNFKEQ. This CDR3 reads CASSQRSGIETQYF. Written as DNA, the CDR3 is TGTGCCAGCAGCCAACGTAGCGGGATAGAGACCCAGTACTTC.

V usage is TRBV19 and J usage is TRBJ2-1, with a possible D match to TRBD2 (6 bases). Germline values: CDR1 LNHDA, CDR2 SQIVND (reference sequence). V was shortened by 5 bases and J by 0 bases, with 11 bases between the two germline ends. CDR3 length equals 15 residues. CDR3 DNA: TGTGCCAGTAGTTTTAGCGGAAGCTCCTACAATGAGCAGTTCTTC. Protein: CASSFSGSSYNEQFF.